The sequence of this T cell receptor (beta chain) was determined in a study of cytomegalovirus exposure and HLA in healthy donors. The V gene's germline CDR1 is MNHEY and CDR2 SVGAGI. V lost 6 bases and J lost 5; bases outside the gene matches: 9. The CDR3 spans 14 residues. In the PCR, 60 Vbeta and 13 Jbeta primers were used. TCRdb's table, derived via immunoSEQ multiplex PCR, lists solely in-frame clones and lacks some. The sample lists about 140,000 clones, under 85% occurring once. Material for sequencing was PBMCs. V and J are TRBV6-5 and TRBJ2-5; TRBD1 agrees at 7 bases. The clonotype originates from a man younger than 35 in good health and CMV-seronegative. CDR3 protein: CASSPRQGLETQYF. For the CDR3, the DNA is TGTGCCAGCAGCCCTCGACAGGGTTTGGAGACCCAGTACTTC.